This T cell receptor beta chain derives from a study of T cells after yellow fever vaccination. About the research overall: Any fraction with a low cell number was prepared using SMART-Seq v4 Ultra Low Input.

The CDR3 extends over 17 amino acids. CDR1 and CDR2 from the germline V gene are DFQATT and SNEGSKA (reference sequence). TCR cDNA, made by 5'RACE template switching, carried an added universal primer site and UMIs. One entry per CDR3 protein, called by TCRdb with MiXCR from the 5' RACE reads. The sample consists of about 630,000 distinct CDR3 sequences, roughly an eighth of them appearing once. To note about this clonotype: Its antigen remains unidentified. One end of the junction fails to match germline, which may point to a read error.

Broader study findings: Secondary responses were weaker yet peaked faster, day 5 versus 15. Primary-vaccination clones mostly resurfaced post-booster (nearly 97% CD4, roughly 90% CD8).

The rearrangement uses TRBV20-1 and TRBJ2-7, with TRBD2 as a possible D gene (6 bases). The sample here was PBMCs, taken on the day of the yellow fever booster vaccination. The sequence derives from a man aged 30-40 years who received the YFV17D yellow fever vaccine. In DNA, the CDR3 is TGCTGTGCCTCTTCCCTCCCCATGGCGGGAATTCCCTACGAGCAGTACTTC. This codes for CCASSLPMAGIPYEQYF.